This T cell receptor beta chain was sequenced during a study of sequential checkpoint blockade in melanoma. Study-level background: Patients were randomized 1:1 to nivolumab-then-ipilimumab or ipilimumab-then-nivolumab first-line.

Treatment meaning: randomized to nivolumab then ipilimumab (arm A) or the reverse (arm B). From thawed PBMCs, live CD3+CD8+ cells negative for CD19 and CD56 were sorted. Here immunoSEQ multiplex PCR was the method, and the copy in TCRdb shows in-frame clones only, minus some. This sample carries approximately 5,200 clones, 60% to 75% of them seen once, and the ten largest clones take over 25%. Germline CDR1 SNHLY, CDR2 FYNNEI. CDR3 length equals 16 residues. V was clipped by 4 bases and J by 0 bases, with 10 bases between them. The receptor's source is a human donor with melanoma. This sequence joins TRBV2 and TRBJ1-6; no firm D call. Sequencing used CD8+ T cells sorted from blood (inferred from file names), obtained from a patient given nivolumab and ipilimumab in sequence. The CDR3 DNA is TGTGCCAGCAGTGGGGTGGGGAGCTCCTATAATTCACCCCTCCACTTT. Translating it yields CASSGVGSSYNSPLHF.